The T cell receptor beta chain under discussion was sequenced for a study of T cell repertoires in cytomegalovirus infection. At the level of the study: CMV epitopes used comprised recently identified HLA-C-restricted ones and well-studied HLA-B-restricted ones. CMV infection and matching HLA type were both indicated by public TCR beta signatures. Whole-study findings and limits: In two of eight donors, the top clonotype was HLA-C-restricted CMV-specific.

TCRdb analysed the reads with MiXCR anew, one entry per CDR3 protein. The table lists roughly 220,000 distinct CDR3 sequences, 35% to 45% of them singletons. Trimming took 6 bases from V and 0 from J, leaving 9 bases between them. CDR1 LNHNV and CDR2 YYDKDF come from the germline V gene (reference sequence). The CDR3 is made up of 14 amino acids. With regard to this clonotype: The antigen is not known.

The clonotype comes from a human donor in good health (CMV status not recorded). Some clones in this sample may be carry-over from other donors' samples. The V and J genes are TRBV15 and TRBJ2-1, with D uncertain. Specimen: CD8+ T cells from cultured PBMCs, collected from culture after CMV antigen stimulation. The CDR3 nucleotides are TGTGCCACCAGTCTCAGGAACTCCTACAATGAGCAGTTCTTC. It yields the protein CATSLRNSYNEQFF.